This T cell receptor (beta chain) was obtained from a study of metastatic and nonmetastatic thyroid tumors (dated by TCRdb to 2020 to 2021). About the investigation overall: Repertoires from peripheral blood and from tumor or nodule tissue samples of malignant and benign thyroid patients were compared.

This clone was seen at least ten times. No cognate antigen has been identified for it. No base quality values were provided; no much bigger clone lies one nucleotide off. Paper-wide results and their limitations: In both blood and tumor samples, malignant tumors were reported to have significantly higher TCR beta diversity than benign nodules.

No patient had received any treatment before thyroid surgery. The study retrospectively analysed patient clinical samples collected from the early 2010s to the late 2010s using T-cell receptor beta sequencing. To prepare the library, PCR was applied. Sequencing took place on an Illumina HiSeq 4000. High-throughput sequencing was used to profile the CDR3 region of the TCR beta-chain in every patient. The published analysis was carried out like this. Drawing on CDR3 differences between clinicopathological groups, the researchers built a classifier meant to tell apart patients with distant-metastatic papillary thyroid cancer. The Shannon index was used to measure repertoire diversity, and the Morisita-Horn index was used to measure how similar tumor and blood repertoires were. Clones were called with MiXCR by TCRdb after fastp trimmed the public reads at Q25, and only in-frame beta chains were retained. The V and J calls here are based on TCRdb, not the publication. In this sample the table shows 15,000 or so clones, approximately 25% of which occur a single time. The ten biggest clones cover 22% of the sample.

The CDR3 holds 14 amino acids from the cysteine to the phenylalanine. The retained sequence is limited to the CDR3, 42 bases, with the frame set at the first base. Based on the germline V gene (reference sequence), the CDR1 and CDR2 sequences are DFQATT and SNEGSKA. At the junction V is shortened by 4 bases and J by 4 bases, with 16 bases in between. This TCR derives from a female donor with papillary thyroid cancer or a benign thyroid nodule (not recorded which). Some clones in this sample may be carry-over from other donors' samples. The rearrangement joined TRBV20-1 to TRBJ1-2, with a weak D call of TRBD1 (5 bases match). Sequencing input: tumor tissue. The CDR3: CSANLPQGPYGYTF. In nucleotide form, the sequence is TGCAGTGCTAATCTCCCCCAGGGCCCCTATGGCTACACCTTC.